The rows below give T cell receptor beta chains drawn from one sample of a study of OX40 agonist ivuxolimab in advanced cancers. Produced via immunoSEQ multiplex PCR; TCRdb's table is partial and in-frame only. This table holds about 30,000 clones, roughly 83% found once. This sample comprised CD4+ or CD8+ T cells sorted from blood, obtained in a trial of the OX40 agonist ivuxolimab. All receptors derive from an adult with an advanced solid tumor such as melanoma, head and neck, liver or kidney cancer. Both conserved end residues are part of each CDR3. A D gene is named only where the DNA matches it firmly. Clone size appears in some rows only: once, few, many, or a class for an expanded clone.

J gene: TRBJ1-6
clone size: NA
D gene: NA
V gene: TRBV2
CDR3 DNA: TGTGCCAGCAGTGACGGGAGATATAATTCACCCCTCCACTTT
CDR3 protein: CASSDGRYNSPLHF

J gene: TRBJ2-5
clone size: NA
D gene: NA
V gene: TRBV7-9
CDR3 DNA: TGTGCCAGCAGCTTAGATCCAGTCGAGACCCAGTACTTC
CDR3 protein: CASSLDPVETQYF

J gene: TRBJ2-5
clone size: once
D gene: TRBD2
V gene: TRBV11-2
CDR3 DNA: TGTGCCAGCAGCCCCGCTAGCGGGGTTCTCTGGGAGACCCAGTACTTC
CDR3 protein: CASSPASGVLWETQYF

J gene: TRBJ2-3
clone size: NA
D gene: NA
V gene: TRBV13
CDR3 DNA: TGTGCCAGCAGCTCCACCTTGGGGGTCACAGATACGCAGTATTTT
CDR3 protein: CASSSTLGVTDTQYF

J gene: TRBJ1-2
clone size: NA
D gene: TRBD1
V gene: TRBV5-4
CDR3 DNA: TGTGCCAGCAGCTTGACCTGGGACAGGGGGGATGGTGGCTACACCTTC
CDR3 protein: CASSLTWDRGDGGYTF

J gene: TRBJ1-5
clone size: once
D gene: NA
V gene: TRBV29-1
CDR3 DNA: TGCAGCGTTGGTAGAGACAGAACATATAGCAATCAGCCCCAGCATTTT
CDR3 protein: CSVGRDRTYSNQPQHF

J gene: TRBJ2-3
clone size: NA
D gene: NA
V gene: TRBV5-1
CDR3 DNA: TGCGCCAGCAACGAAGGAACCTCTCCTACGCAGTATTTT
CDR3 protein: CASNEGTSPTQYF

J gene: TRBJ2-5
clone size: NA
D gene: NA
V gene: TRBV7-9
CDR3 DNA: TGTGCCAGCAGCTTAGTCCGGAGCTTCCAAGAGACCCAGTACTTC
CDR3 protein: CASSLVRSFQETQYF

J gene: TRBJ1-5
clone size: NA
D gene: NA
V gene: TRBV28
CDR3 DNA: TGTGCCAGCAGTTTAGGAGGAGGCAATCAGCCCCAGCATTTT
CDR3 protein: CASSLGGGNQPQHF

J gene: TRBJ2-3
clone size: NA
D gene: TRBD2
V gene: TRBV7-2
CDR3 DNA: TGTGCCAGCGGACCCAACGGGGGGACGGGAGATACGCAGTATTTT
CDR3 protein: CASGPNGGTGDTQYF

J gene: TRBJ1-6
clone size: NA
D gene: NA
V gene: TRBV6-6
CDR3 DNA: TGTGCCAGCGGGACCCTGGAGCAGCGAAATTCACCCCTCCACTTT
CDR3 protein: CASGTLEQRNSPLHF

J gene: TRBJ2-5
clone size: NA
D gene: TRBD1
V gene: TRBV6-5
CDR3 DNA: TGTGCCAGCAGTCATACCGGGACAGGGAAAGAGACCCAGTACTTC
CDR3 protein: CASSHTGTGKETQYF

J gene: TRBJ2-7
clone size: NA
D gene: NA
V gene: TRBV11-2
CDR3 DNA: TGTGCCAGCAGCTTAGGAGCAGCTACTTACTACGAGCAGTACTTC
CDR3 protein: CASSLGAATYYEQYF

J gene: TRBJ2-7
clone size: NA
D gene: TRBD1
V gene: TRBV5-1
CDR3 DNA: TGCGCCAGCAGCCCTTCGACAGGGGGCCTGAACGAGCAGTACTTC
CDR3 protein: CASSPSTGGLNEQYF

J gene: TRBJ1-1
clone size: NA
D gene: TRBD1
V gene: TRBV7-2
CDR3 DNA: TGTGCCAGCAGCTTGACAGGGCTGTTAACTGAAGCTTTCTTT
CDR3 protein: CASSLTGLLTEAFF

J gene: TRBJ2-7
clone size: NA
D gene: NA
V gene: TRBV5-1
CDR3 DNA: TGCGCCAGCAGCTTGGAGGCCCCTTCCTACGAGCAGTACTTC
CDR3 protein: CASSLEAPSYEQYF

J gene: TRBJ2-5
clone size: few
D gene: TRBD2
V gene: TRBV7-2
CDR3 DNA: TGTGCCAGTACCTCGGGGGGGGCTAGCTCGGAGACCCAGTACTTC
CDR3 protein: CASTSGGASSETQYF

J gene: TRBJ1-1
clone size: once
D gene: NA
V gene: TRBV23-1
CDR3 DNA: TGCGCCAGCAGTCAATCGGGTAAGAGGGGTCCCATGAACACTGAAGCTTTCTTT
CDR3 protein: CASSQSGKRGPMNTEAFF

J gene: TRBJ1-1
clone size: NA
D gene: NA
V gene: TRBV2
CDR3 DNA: TGTGCCAGCGGGGACACTGAAGCTTTCTTT
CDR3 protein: CASGDTEAFF

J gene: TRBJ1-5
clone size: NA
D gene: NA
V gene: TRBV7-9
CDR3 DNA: TGTGCCAACAGCCATTGGACACTTCGCAATCAGCCCCAGCATTTT
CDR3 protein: CANSHWTLRNQPQHF

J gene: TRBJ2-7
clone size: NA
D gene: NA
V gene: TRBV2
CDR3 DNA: TGTGCCAGCAGTGAAAGGGGGGCGGGAGCCACCTACGAGCAGTACTTC
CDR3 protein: CASSERGAGATYEQYF

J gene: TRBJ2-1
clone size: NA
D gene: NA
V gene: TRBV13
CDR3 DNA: TGTGCCAGCAGCCCCACCATGCGGGCTCACTCCGACTCCTACAATGAGCAGTTCTTC
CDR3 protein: CASSPTMRAHSDSYNEQFF

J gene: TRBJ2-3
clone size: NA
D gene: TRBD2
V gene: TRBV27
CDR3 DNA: TGTGCCAGCAGTGCCGGGGGGTTCTCAGATACGCAGTATTTT
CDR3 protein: CASSAGGFSDTQYF

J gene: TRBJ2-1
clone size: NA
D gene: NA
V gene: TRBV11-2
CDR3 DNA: TGTGCCAGCAGCCCGGACTGGGTGAATGAGCAGTTCTTC
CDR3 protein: CASSPDWVNEQFF

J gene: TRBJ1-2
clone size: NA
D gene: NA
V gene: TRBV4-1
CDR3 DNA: TGCGCCAGCAGCCAAGGGGGAGGATATAACTATGGCTACACCTTC
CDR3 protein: CASSQGGGYNYGYTF

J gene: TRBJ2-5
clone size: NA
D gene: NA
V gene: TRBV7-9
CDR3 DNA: TGTGCCAGCGGCGGGACGAGGGAGCAGTACTTC
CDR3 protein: CASGGTREQYF

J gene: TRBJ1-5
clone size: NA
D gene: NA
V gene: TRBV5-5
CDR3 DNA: TGTGCCAGCAGCTTGGGACCTTATAGCAATCAGCCCCAGCATTTT
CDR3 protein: CASSLGPYSNQPQHF

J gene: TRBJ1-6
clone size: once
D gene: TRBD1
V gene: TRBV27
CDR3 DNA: TGTGCCAGCAGGAACCGGGACAGGGACAATTCACCCCTCCACTTT
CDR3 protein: CASRNRDRDNSPLHF

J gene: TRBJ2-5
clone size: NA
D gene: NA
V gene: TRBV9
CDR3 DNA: TGTGCCAGCAGCGTTTGGGAGAGGGAGACCCAGTACTTC
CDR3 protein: CASSVWERETQYF

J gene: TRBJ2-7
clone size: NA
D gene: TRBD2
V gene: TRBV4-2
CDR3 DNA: TGTGCCAGCAGCCAAGATCCCGGGGGGTTCAACGAGCAGTACTTC
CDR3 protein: CASSQDPGGFNEQYF

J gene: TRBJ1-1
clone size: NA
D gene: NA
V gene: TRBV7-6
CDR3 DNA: TGTGCCAGCGGGGTAACGAACACTGAAGCTTTCTTT
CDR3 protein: CASGVTNTEAFF

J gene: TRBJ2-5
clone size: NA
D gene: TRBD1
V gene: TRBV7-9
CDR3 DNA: TGTGCCAGCAGCAGTATGGGACAGGGACGAGAGACCCAGTACTTC
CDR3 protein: CASSSMGQGRETQYF

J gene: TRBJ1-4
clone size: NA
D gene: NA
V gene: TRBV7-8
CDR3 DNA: TGTGCCAGCAGCTCCTCGGTTGGGGAAGCAACTAATGAAAAACTGTTTTTT
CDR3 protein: CASSSSVGEATNEKLFF

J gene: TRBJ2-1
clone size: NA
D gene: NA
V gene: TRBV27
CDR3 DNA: TGTGCCAGCAGTCCACTAGATTCCAATGAGCAGTTCTTC
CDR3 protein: CASSPLDSNEQFF

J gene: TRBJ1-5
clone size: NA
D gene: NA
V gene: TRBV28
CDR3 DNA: TGTGCCAGCAGTTTATGGGCTGATCAGCCCCAGCATTTT
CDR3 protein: CASSLWADQPQHF

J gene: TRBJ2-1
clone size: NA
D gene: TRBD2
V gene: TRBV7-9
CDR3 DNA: TGTGCCAGCAGCCTTCTTAGCGGGAGAATGGGCTCCTACAATGAGCAGTTCTTC
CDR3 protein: CASSLLSGRMGSYNEQFF

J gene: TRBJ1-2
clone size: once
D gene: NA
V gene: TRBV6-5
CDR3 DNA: TGTGCCAGCAGTGCAACAGGGTTGCGCGGCTACACCTTC
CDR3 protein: CASSATGLRGYTF

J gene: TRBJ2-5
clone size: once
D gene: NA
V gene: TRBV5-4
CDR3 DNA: TGTGCCAGCAGCTTGGACGCAGGCCTAGCCGAGACCCAGTACTTC
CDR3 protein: CASSLDAGLAETQYF

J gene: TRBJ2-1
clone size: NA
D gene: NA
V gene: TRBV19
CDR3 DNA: TGTGCCAGTAGGGCAGTCTCCTACAATGAGCAGTTCTTC
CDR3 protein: CASRAVSYNEQFF

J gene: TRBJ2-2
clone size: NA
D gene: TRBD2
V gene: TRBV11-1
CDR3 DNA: TGTGCCAGCAGTACCTACTCCCTAGCGGGGGGGCTCAAGCGGGAGCTGTTTTTT
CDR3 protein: CASSTYSLAGGLKRELFF

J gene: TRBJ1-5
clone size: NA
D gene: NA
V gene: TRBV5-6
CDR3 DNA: TGTGCCAGCAGCTTAGGGGACGGCAATCAGCCCCAGCATTTT
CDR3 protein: CASSLGDGNQPQHF

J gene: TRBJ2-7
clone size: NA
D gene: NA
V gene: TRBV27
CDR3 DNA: TGTGCCGTAGGACAGCCTTCCTACGAGCAGTACTTC
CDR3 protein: CAVGQPSYEQYF

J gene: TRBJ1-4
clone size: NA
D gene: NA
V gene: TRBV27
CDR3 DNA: TGTGCCAACCCGGGACCAAGGGGGGAAAAACTGTTTTTT
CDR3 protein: CANPGPRGEKLFF

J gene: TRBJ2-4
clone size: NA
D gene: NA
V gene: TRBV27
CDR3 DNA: TGTGCCAGCAGTTTCTTACTAGGGAGGTCGAAAAACATTCAGTACTTC
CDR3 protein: CASSFLLGRSKNIQYF

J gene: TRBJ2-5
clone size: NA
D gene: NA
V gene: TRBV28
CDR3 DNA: TGTGCCAGCAGTTTGGCAGGGACCCAAGAGACCCAGTACTTC
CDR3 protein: CASSLAGTQETQYF

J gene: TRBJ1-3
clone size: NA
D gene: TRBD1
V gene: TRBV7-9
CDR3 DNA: TGTGCCAGCGGAGCCGCGACAGGGTTTTATGGAAACACCATATATTTT
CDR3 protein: CASGAATGFYGNTIYF

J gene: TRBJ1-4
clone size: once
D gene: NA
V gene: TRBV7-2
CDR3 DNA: TGTGCCAGCAGTTTAGGGGGTTGGTTGGATGAAAAACTGTTTTTT
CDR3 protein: CASSLGGWLDEKLFF

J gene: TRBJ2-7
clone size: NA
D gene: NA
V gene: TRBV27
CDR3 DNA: TGTGCCAGCAGCCTCGGGACATTTAACGAGCAGTACTTC
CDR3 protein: CASSLGTFNEQYF

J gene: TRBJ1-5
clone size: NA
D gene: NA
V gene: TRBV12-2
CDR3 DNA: TGTGCAAGGGCAGGCAAGCACAAGCAGCCCCAGCATTTT
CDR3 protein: CARAGKHKQPQHF

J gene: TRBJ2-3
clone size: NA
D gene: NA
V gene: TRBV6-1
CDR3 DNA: TGTGCCAGCAGTGAAAGTCCCGTCAGCACAGATACGCAGTATTTT
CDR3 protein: CASSESPVSTDTQYF

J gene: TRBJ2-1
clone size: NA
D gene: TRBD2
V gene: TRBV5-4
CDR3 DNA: TGTGCCAGCAGCTTGGCCCCAATAGCGGGGGGGACCAATGAGCAGTTCTTC
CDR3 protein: CASSLAPIAGGTNEQFF

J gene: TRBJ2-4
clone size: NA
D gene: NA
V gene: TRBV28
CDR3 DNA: TGTGCCAGCAGTTTATCGTTTGGACAATCATCGGCCAAAAACATTCAGTACTTC
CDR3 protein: CASSLSFGQSSAKNIQYF

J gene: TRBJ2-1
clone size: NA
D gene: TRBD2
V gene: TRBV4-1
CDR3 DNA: TGCGCCAGCAGCCAAGTTGCGGCTAGCGGGGATGAGCAGTTCTTC
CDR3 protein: CASSQVAASGDEQFF

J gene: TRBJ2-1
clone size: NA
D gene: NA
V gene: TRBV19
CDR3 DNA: TGTGCCAGTAGTATTACTATTCGATACAATGAGCAGTTCTTC
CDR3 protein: CASSITIRYNEQFF

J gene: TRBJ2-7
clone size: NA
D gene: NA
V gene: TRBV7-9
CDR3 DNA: TGTGCCAGCACCCAAATTGCCTACGAGCAGTACTTC
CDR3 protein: CASTQIAYEQYF

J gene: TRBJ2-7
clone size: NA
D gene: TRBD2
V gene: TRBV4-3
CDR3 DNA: TGCGCCAGCAGCCTGGGACTAGCGATTAGCGAGCAGTACTTC
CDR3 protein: CASSLGLAISEQYF

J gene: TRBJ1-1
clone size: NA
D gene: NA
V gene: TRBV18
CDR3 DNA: TGTGCCAGCTCTCACGGAGAGAACACTGAAGCTTTCTTT
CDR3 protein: CASSHGENTEAFF

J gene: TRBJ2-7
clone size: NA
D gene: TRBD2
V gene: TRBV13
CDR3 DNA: TGTGCCAGCAGTTCGGCGGGAGGCTACGAGCAGTACTTC
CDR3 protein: CASSSAGGYEQYF

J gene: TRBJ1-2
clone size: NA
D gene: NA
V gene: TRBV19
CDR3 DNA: NA
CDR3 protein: CASTSDLGGLEYGYTF

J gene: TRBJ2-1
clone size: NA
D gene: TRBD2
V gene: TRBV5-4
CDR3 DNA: TGTGCCAGCAGCCGGGGGGTTGAGCAGTTCTTC
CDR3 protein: CASSRGVEQFF